Included here is one T cell receptor beta chain sequence, with context. The antigen remains unidentified. cDNA libraries for TRB were generated by 5' RACE incorporating UMI labels. TCRdb re-called the 5' RACE reads; every CDR3 protein appears as one record, without DNA. This repertoire comprises around 88,000 distinct CDR3 sequences; its ten largest clones make up 0.9% to 1.2%. These data belong to a study of CXCR3-negative and CXCR3-positive naive CD8 T cells. Definition of naive CD8+ T cells rested on a CD45RO-CCR7+CD27+CD95- profile. General observations from the study: CXCR3-negative naive cells had less hydrophobic TRB CDR3s than did CXCR3-positive naive cells.

The CDR3 contains 16 residues. Germline V lookup: CDR1 SGHTA, CDR2 FQGNSA. Material: naive CXCR3+ CD8+ T cells from blood. Subset given: CD45RO-CCR7+CD27+CD95- naive CD8+ T cells expressing CXCR3 (TNR3+). The origin of this receptor is a human donor in good health. Some clones in this sample may be carry-over from other donors' samples. This chain links TRBV7-2 with TRBJ2-1; TCRdb lists TRBD2, though no DNA is available to test this call. The CDR3 sequence is CASSLDPGGPYNEQFF.